These T cell receptor beta chains were read from a single sample in a study of early T cells in non-severe SARS-CoV-2 infection. TCRdb reprocessed the 5' RACE reads with MiXCR, giving one entry per CDR3 protein. This table holds approximately 46,000 distinct CDR3 sequences, less than 30% found once. Here the sequenced sample was whole blood, taken at baseline. The receptors here all came from an adult who was a healthcare worker with PCR-confirmed SARS-CoV-2 infection or an uninfected control (not recorded which). The CDR3 runs from the conserved cysteine through the conserved F or W. The D gene is left open where the match is weak. Only some rows state a clone size, as once, few, many or a class for expanded clones.

CDR3	DNA	size	D	V	J
CASRPSANYGYTF	TGTGCCAGCCGTCCCTCAGCTAACTATGGCTACACCTTC	few	.	TRBV6-1	TRBJ1-2
CASSYPAGGSNSPLHF	TGTGCCAGCAGTTACCCGGCGGGGGGCTCGAATTCACCCCTCCACTTT	many	.	TRBV6-6	TRBJ1-6
CASSPLGSTDTQYF	TGCGCCAGCAGCCCACTAGGGAGCACAGATACGCAGTATTTT	.	.	TRBV4-1	TRBJ2-3
CASSQDLETTNEKLFF	TGTGCCAGCAGCCAAGATCTGGAGACAACTAATGAAAAACTGTTTTTT	few	.	TRBV4-2	TRBJ1-4
CASSRSLAPFSGLNTGELFF	TGTGCCAGCAGCCGATCCTTAGCCCCGTTTAGCGGCCTGAACACCGGGGAGCTGTTTTTT	.	.	TRBV5-6	TRBJ2-2
CASSDFQGIASQPQHF	TGCGCCAGCAGTGATTTTCAAGGAATAGCAAGTCAGCCCCAGCATTTT	few	.	TRBV10-2	TRBJ1-5
CASSDSTAYNSPLHF	TGTGCCAGCAGTGACTCGACAGCCTATAATTCACCCCTCCACTTT	.	.	TRBV6-4	TRBJ1-6
CASSLGPTTDEQYF	TGTGCCAGCAGCCTCGGACCCACAACCGACGAGCAGTACTTC	few	.	TRBV11-3	TRBJ2-7
CASSGRDGVQAFF	TGCGCCAGCAGTGGGCGAGATGGGGTGCAAGCTTTCTTT	many	.	TRBV10-2	TRBJ1-1
CASSPISGGYNEQFF	TGTGCCAGCAGCCCCATTAGCGGGGGGTACAATGAGCAGTTCTTC	few	TRBD2	TRBV11-2	TRBJ2-1